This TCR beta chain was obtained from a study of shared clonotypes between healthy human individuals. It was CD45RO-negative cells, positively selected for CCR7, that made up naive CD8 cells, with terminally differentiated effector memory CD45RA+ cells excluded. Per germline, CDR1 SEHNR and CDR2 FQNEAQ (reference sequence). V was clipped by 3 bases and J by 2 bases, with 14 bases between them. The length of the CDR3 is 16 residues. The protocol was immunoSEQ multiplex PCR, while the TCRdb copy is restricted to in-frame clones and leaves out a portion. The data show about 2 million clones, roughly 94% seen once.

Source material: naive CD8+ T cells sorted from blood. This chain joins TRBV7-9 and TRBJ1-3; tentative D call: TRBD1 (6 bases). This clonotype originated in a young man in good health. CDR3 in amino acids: CASSLGHRDPGNTIYF. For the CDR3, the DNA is TGTGCCAGCAGCTTGGGCCACAGGGACCCTGGAAACACCATATATTTT.